Given below is one T cell receptor (beta chain) in context. This clone has a single count. No antigen is known for it. The sample holds no much larger clone one base away, and base qualities are not on file. The time point label on this specimen signifies: cycle 1 day 1 (C1D1), immediately before nivolumab initiation. Every trial patient had relapsed following autologous stem cell transplantation, and prior brentuximab vedotin exposure was what differed among cohorts A, B and C. The trial cohort was composed of over 50 patients with relapsed/refractory classical Hodgkin lymphoma, for whom complete response, partial response or progressive disease was recorded as best overall response. Trial patients were treated with single-agent nivolumab in the multi-cohort phase II CheckMate 205 trial. An independent review committee assessed best overall response by applying the 2007 International Working Group response criteria. Trial PBMCs were collected just before the start of nivolumab (C1D1) and during therapy at cycle 2 day 1 and cycle 4 day 1. After peripheral blood was drawn into 8 mL Vacutainer Cell Preparation Tubes, PBMCs were isolated by centrifugation and then cryopreserved.

Genomic DNA was extracted with the Qiagen DNeasy kit from unsorted PBMCs and from negatively selected CD4+ and CD8+ fractions. TCR beta CDR3 regions were subjected to amplification by immunoSEQ multiplex PCR with primers that anneal to V and J segments. A synthetic immune receptor repertoire was used to minimize amplification bias, and any residual bias was removed computationally once sequencing was done. In the source study's methods: Custom Python scripts were used to quantify repertoire diversity as the Shannon entropy index. Unsorted, CD4+ and CD8+ repertoires were analyzed separately, except for combined analyses in which CD4+ and CD8+ sequences were merged in silico. A clone counted as expanded when the clone's frequency after treatment rose at least 2-fold relative to C1D1, and clones undetected at baseline were given a pseudocount of 0.5. Clones with 0 or 1 copy at C1D1 were defined as singleton clones, while clones with 2 or more copies were defined as non-singleton clones. Clones expanded in unsorted samples were annotated as CD4+, CD8+ or unknown by matching protein sequences in sorted samples from the same patient. Wilcoxon tests on paired samples were used to test changes in diversity from C1D1 to C4D1. Entries here come from immuneACCESS through TCRdb and include only in-frame sequences with V and J called. Some clones fail to appear in such tables; in the studies checked, an unresolved V gene covers under half of the shortfall, and the cause of the remainder is unknown. Clone size and the V and J calls come from that table; the DNA yielded D and trimming. Within this sample are about 84,000 clones, with 89% of them counted one time only. Roughly a fifth of the sample lies in the top ten.

These data belong to a study of PD-1 blockade in classical Hodgkin lymphoma (dated by TCRdb to about 2020). Describing the broader study: Nivolumab dosing was 3 mg/kg intravenously every 2 weeks, continuing until either disease progression or unacceptable toxicity. A peripheral blood immune signature of response to PD-1 blockade in classical Hodgkin lymphoma was defined using TCR beta sequencing and CyTOF.

The CDR3 contains 16 residues, cysteine and phenylalanine counted. The read is trimmed to its CDR3 DNA, 48 bases read in frame from base 1. V ends up 6 bases short and J 4 bases short, with an unmatched junction base count of 6. CDR1 and CDR2 were assigned from the germline V gene as SGHTA and FQGNSA. The research as a whole found: Trial patients with a complete response had baseline diversity similar to that of newly diagnosed patients, while partial responders and progressors had significantly lower diversity. Baseline TCR diversity was reported to be lower in newly diagnosed patients than in healthy donors and to be lower still in relapsed/refractory patients. CD4+ but not CD8+ TCR diversity rose significantly by C4D1 (p=0.0027 vs p=0.16), most apparent in complete responders (p=0.02). Only a single clinical trial cohort was studied, and what caused the repertoire differences, possibly disease activity or prior therapy, remained undefined. Diversity was lower in patients who began nivolumab less than 1 year after ASCT, so these patients were left out of later analyses to avoid confounding by immune reconstitution.

The clonotype originates from a human donor with classical Hodgkin lymphoma. The chain is encoded by TRBV7-2 joined to TRBJ2-3; the central 14 bases match TRBD2. This specimen was peripheral blood mononuclear cells (PBMCs), taken at baseline. The CDR3 protein sequence reads: CASRFGLAGGADTQYF. The bases are TGTGCCAGCAGGTTCGGACTAGCGGGAGGTGCAGATACGCAGTATTTT.